This TCR beta chain was recorded in a study of T cell changes during pregnancy in multiple sclerosis (dated by TCRdb to between 2018 and 2021). Looking at the study overall: The study looked at changes in the T cell repertoire across pregnancy in women with multiple sclerosis.

The CDR3 covers 16 residues, taking in both the cysteine and the phenylalanine. Only the CDR3 portion is preserved as DNA: 48 bases, with reading frame beginning at the first base. For this chain, trimming is 1 base at the V end and 6 bases at the J end, and the number of junction bases without a gene match is 5. Reading the germline V gene gives CDR1 SGHDN and CDR2 FVKESK. Worth noting for this clone: This receptor's antigen is unknown. No base qualities exist here, and no much larger clone lies one base off it.

The library came from the immunoSEQ multiplex PCR assay. The immuneACCESS repertoire file appears here via TCRdb, limited to in-frame rearrangements. These files lack a portion of the clones; in checked studies, under half of the deficit traces to unresolved V genes, and the cause of the others is not known. For this sample the table gives under 45,000 clones, of which about 88% were detected only once. In total, the top ten clones hold roughly 4% of the sample. This receptor was taken from a female donor with multiple sclerosis, enrolled in a pregnancy study. In this chain, TRBV14 is recombined with TRBJ2-1, with 11 bases in between that match TRBD2. The sample in question was CD8+ T cells from peripheral blood mononuclear cells, obtained in the first trimester of pregnancy. CDR3 reads: CASSQVELAGANEQFF. The sequenced DNA: TGTGCCAGCAGCCAAGTCGAACTAGCGGGGGCCAATGAGCAGTTCTTC.